The next 5 T cell receptor beta chains were all read from a single sample in a study of immune heterogeneity within non-small cell lung tumors. CDR3 of TCR beta was amplified by multiplex PCR that used 32 V and 13 J primers. TCRdb re-analysed the multiplex PCR reads in MiXCR, keeping a single row per CDR3 protein. The sample carries 14,000 or so distinct CDR3 sequences, under 30% recorded once. The template consisted of bulk tumor genomic DNA, with approximately 630 ng used per sample. During surgery, several far-apart biopsies were obtained from every primary tumor. Each patient presented with untreated, newly diagnosed non-small cell lung cancer and received curative surgery. Sample: lung tumor tissue. These TCRs come from a man between 35 and 55 years old with non-small cell lung cancer.

The rearrangement uses TRBV19 and TRBJ2-3; 7 nucleotides align to TRBD2. The germline V gene encodes CDR1 LNHDA and CDR2 SQIVND (reference sequence). The trim removed 3 bases at V and 3 bases at J, leaving 9 bases unmatched. The CDR3 is 16 residues long. The CDR3 nucleotides read TGTGCCAGTAGTATTATAGAGGGAGGGCCTACAGATACGCAGTATTTT. As protein: CASSIIEGGPTDTQYF.

This chain links TRBV5-6 with TRBJ2-3; 9 bases are shared with TRBD2. V was clipped by 4 bases and J by 2 bases; unmatched bases: 5. The germline V gene has CDR1 SGHDT and CDR2 YYEEEE. The CDR3 totals 15 residues. The CDR3 DNA sequence: TGTGCCAGCAGCCTGCTAGCGGGAACCACAGATACGCAGTATTTT. It encodes CASSLLAGTTDTQYF.

Concerning this clonotype itself: This may be a read error: a much more frequent sequence differs by one nucleotide. The chain employs TRBV6-2 or TRBV6-3 and TRBJ2-7; TRBD2 matches 7 bases. The CDR3 has 16 amino acids. Losses at the gene ends were 5 bases for V and 1 base for J; bases not matched to a gene: 11. Germline V gene sequence: CDR1 MNHEY, CDR2 SVGEGT. The CDR3 is CASSRQRGFISYEQYF. The CDR3 coding sequence is TGTGCCAGCAGTAGACAGCGGGGTTTCATTTCCTACGAGCAGTACTTC.

For this clonotype: The junction differs from germline at one of its ends, possibly a read error. This chain connects TRBV4-2 to TRBJ2-7; 10 positions match TRBD2. This CDR3 has 17 amino acids. Germline values: CDR1 LGHNA, CDR2 YNFKEQ. The CDR3, as DNA: TGTGCCAACAGCCAAGATCCTAGCGGGAGCCGTCAGCACGAGCAGTACTTC. Its translation is CANSQDPSGSRQHEQYF.

This clonotype has more than one count but fewer than ten. J is TRBJ2-7 and V is TRBV7-2, with 9 bases lining up with TRBD2. V shed 2 bases, J shed 4 bases, and the junction held 6 bases outside the gene matches. Germline assignment: CDR1 SGHTA and CDR2 FQGNSA. This CDR3 is built from 15 residues. In DNA, the CDR3 is TGTGCCAGCAGCTTAAGGCGGGAGGGATTTTACGAGCAGTACTTC. This translates into CASSLRREGFYEQYF.